Listed below are T cell receptor beta chains from one sample, sequenced in a study of T-cell memory formation after mild COVID-19. TCRdb reanalysed the 5' RACE reads using MiXCR and keeps one entry per CDR3 protein. The repertoire holds around 90,000 distinct CDR3 sequences, with about an eighth as singletons. Sequencing was done on a sample of PBMCs or a T cell subset sorted from them (not recorded which). All receptors derive from an adult woman who had mild COVID-19 (a few samples of this study predate the infection). Cell type and time point are not known. Both conserved end residues are part of each CDR3. The D gene is left open where the match is weak. Not all rows give a size; the values are once, few, many and, for expanded clones, a class.

clone size: .
D gene: TRBD2
V gene: TRBV15
J gene: TRBJ2-5
CDR3 DNA: TGTGCCACCAGCAGAGCTAGCGGGGGAGAGACCCAGTACTTC
CDR3 protein: CATSRASGGETQYF

clone size: few
D gene: .
V gene: TRBV7-6
J gene: TRBJ2-3
CDR3 DNA: TGTGCCAGCAGCCCATCCACAGGGTTCACAGATACGCAGTATTTT
CDR3 protein: CASSPSTGFTDTQYF

clone size: few
D gene: TRBD2
V gene: TRBV3-1
J gene: TRBJ2-3
CDR3 DNA: TGTGCCAGCAGCCAACGAGCGGGAGGGCAAGATACGCAGTATTTT
CDR3 protein: CASSQRAGGQDTQYF

clone size: .
D gene: .
V gene: TRBV19
J gene: TRBJ1-1
CDR3 DNA: TGTGCCTGCGCCAGGGCATCCACTGAAGCTTTCTTT
CDR3 protein: CACARASTEAFF

clone size: .
D gene: .
V gene: TRBV27
J gene: TRBJ2-5
CDR3 DNA: TGTGCCAGCACCCAACCCGGCGGGGAGACCCAGTACTTC
CDR3 protein: CASTQPGGETQYF

clone size: .
D gene: TRBD1
V gene: TRBV10-3
J gene: TRBJ1-2
CDR3 DNA: TGTGCCATCAGTGACCCCTACACTATACGGGACAGAGGTGGCTACACCTTC
CDR3 protein: CAISDPYTIRDRGGYTF

clone size: .
D gene: .
V gene: TRBV7-9
J gene: TRBJ2-7
CDR3 DNA: TGTGCCAGCAGCTCATACACGTCGGGCTACGAGCAGTACTTC
CDR3 protein: CASSSYTSGYEQYF

clone size: .
D gene: .
V gene: TRBV6-5
J gene: TRBJ1-2
CDR3 DNA: TGTGCCAGCAGTTACTCGGGCGTCTATGGCTACACCTTC
CDR3 protein: CASSYSGVYGYTF

clone size: .
D gene: TRBD1
V gene: TRBV5-6
J gene: TRBJ2-1
CDR3 DNA: TGTGCCAGCAGCTGGGGGACAGGCTACAATGAGCAGTTCTTC
CDR3 protein: CASSWGTGYNEQFF

clone size: .
D gene: TRBD2
V gene: TRBV7-3
J gene: TRBJ2-7
CDR3 DNA: TGTGCCAGCAGCGCCCTAGCGGGGCCGGGGGAGCAGTACTTC
CDR3 protein: CASSALAGPGEQYF

clone size: .
D gene: TRBD1
V gene: TRBV19
J gene: TRBJ1-2
CDR3 DNA: TGTGCCAGTAGTATGCGGGGGACAGACGCAGCTAACTATGGCTACACCTTC
CDR3 protein: CASSMRGTDAANYGYTF

clone size: .
D gene: .
V gene: TRBV9
J gene: TRBJ2-1
CDR3 DNA: TGTGCCAGCAGCGGAGGGAAGAACGATGAGCAGTTCTTC
CDR3 protein: CASSGGKNDEQFF

clone size: .
D gene: .
V gene: TRBV7-9
J gene: TRBJ2-5
CDR3 DNA: TGTGCCAGCAGCCCCCAGAGGCTCCAAGAGACCCAGTACTTC
CDR3 protein: CASSPQRLQETQYF

clone size: few
D gene: .
V gene: TRBV24-1
J gene: TRBJ2-1
CDR3 DNA: TGTGCCACCAGTTCCCAGGAGACTGACTACAATGAGCAGTTCTTC
CDR3 protein: CATSSQETDYNEQFF

clone size: few
D gene: .
V gene: TRBV12-3/TRBV12-4
J gene: TRBJ1-3
CDR3 DNA: TGTGCCAGCAGTCCATTCTCTGGAAACACCATATATTTT
CDR3 protein: CASSPFSGNTIYF

clone size: .
D gene: TRBD1
V gene: TRBV12-3/TRBV12-4
J gene: TRBJ2-7
CDR3 DNA: TGTGCCAGCAGCCAACAGGGGGGCTACGAGCAGTACTTC
CDR3 protein: CASSQQGGYEQYF

clone size: .
D gene: .
V gene: TRBV24-1
J gene: TRBJ2-3
CDR3 DNA: TGTGCCACCAGTGATGACACCTGGTTTCCAGATACGCAGTATTTT
CDR3 protein: CATSDDTWFPDTQYF

clone size: .
D gene: TRBD2
V gene: TRBV7-3
J gene: TRBJ2-1
CDR3 DNA: TGTGCCAGCAGCTTAGGATCAGCGGGGGGGTACTACAATGAGCAGTTCTTC
CDR3 protein: CASSLGSAGGYYNEQFF

clone size: few
D gene: TRBD2
V gene: TRBV6-4
J gene: TRBJ2-1
CDR3 DNA: TGTGCCAGCAGCGGATTAGCGGGAGCGCAGTTCTTC
CDR3 protein: CASSGLAGAQFF

clone size: many
D gene: .
V gene: TRBV7-8
J gene: TRBJ2-3
CDR3 DNA: TGTGCCAGCAGCTTGGGCCCTTCCACAGATACGCAGTATTTT
CDR3 protein: CASSLGPSTDTQYF

clone size: many
D gene: TRBD1
V gene: TRBV7-2
J gene: TRBJ2-1
CDR3 DNA: TGTGCCAGCAGCAGTGGGACAGGGTACTACAATGAGCAGTTCTTC
CDR3 protein: CASSSGTGYYNEQFF

clone size: .
D gene: .
V gene: TRBV12-3/TRBV12-4
J gene: TRBJ2-1
CDR3 DNA: TGTGCCAGCAGTCTAGAATCGACAGGTTACAATGAGCAGTTCTTC
CDR3 protein: CASSLESTGYNEQFF

clone size: many
D gene: TRBD1
V gene: TRBV29-1
J gene: TRBJ2-7
CDR3 DNA: TGCAGCGTTGGAGGGGACAGGGGGCACAACGAGCAGTACTTC
CDR3 protein: CSVGGDRGHNEQYF

clone size: .
D gene: .
V gene: TRBV29-1
J gene: TRBJ1-2
CDR3 DNA: TGCAGCGTTGGATTTGCAGAGTTGCATGGCTACACCTTC
CDR3 protein: CSVGFAELHGYTF

clone size: .
D gene: TRBD2
V gene: TRBV2
J gene: TRBJ2-7
CDR3 DNA: TGTGCCAGCGCCCCGGGACTAGACTACGAGCAGTACTTC
CDR3 protein: CASAPGLDYEQYF

clone size: many
D gene: .
V gene: TRBV5-1
J gene: TRBJ2-3
CDR3 DNA: TGCGCCAGCAGCTTGATCGGGGGAAGGGGCACAGATACGCAGTATTTT
CDR3 protein: CASSLIGGRGTDTQYF

clone size: few
D gene: TRBD1
V gene: TRBV5-6
J gene: TRBJ2-3
CDR3 DNA: TGTGCCAGCAGTGGGGGACAGGGGAGGGCAGATACGCAGTATTTT
CDR3 protein: CASSGGQGRADTQYF

clone size: few
D gene: TRBD2
V gene: TRBV15
J gene: TRBJ2-5
CDR3 DNA: TGTGCCACCAGCGGAAGATTGAGGACTAGCGGGGGAGAGACCCAGTACTTC
CDR3 protein: CATSGRLRTSGGETQYF

clone size: .
D gene: TRBD1
V gene: TRBV29-1
J gene: TRBJ2-5
CDR3 DNA: TGCAGCGTTGAAGGAGGGGACAGTCTCCAAGAGACCCAGTACTTC
CDR3 protein: CSVEGGDSLQETQYF

clone size: few
D gene: .
V gene: TRBV4-1
J gene: TRBJ1-1
CDR3 DNA: TGCGCCAGCAGCCAGGATCCAGCGAACACTGAAGCTTTCTTT
CDR3 protein: CASSQDPANTEAFF

clone size: few
D gene: .
V gene: TRBV12-3/TRBV12-4
J gene: TRBJ1-5
CDR3 DNA: TGTGCCAGCAGCCAGGGGTGGGGCAATCAGCCCCAGCATTTT
CDR3 protein: CASSQGWGNQPQHF

clone size: .
D gene: .
V gene: TRBV14
J gene: TRBJ1-1
CDR3 DNA: TGTGCCAGCAGCCAAGAGGTACGACCGGGCACTGAAGCTTTCTTT
CDR3 protein: CASSQEVRPGTEAFF

clone size: few
D gene: .
V gene: TRBV3-1
J gene: TRBJ2-3
CDR3 DNA: TGTGCCAGCAGCCCCTCGGGTGATACGCAGTATTTT
CDR3 protein: CASSPSGDTQYF

clone size: few
D gene: .
V gene: TRBV29-1
J gene: TRBJ2-1
CDR3 DNA: TGCAGCGTTTCAGTCGGGAGCGGGTTCAATGAGCAGTTCTTC
CDR3 protein: CSVSVGSGFNEQFF

clone size: .
D gene: .
V gene: TRBV12-3/TRBV12-4
J gene: TRBJ2-5
CDR3 DNA: TGTGCCAGCAGTTTAGACGGGGGGCACGAGACCCAGTACTTC
CDR3 protein: CASSLDGGHETQYF

clone size: many
D gene: TRBD1
V gene: TRBV6-5
J gene: TRBJ2-3
CDR3 DNA: TGTGCCAGCAGTTCCGGACAGGGGGCCGATACGCAGTATTTT
CDR3 protein: CASSSGQGADTQYF

clone size: .
D gene: TRBD2
V gene: TRBV3-1
J gene: TRBJ2-3
CDR3 DNA: TGTGCCAGCAGCCAAGATGTGCCAGCGGGGGCCCCCGATACGCAGTATTTT
CDR3 protein: CASSQDVPAGAPDTQYF

clone size: .
D gene: .
V gene: TRBV5-1
J gene: TRBJ1-1
CDR3 DNA: TGCGCCAGCAGCTTGACGGTCAACCCGAACACTGAAGCTTTCTTT
CDR3 protein: CASSLTVNPNTEAFF

clone size: .
D gene: .
V gene: TRBV7-9
J gene: TRBJ2-7
CDR3 DNA: TGTGCCAGCAGCGACTCCGGGCTGTACGAGCAGTACTTC
CDR3 protein: CASSDSGLYEQYF